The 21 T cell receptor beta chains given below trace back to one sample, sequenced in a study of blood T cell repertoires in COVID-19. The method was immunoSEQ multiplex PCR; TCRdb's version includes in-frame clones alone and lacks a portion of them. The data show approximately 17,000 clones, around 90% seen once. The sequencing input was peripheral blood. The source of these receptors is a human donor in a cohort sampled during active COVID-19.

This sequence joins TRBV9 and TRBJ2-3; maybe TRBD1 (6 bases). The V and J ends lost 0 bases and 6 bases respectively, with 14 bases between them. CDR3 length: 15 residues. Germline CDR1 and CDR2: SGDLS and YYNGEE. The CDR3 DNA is TGTGCCAGCAGCGTAGGGGGGCCTCCTGGGGATACGCAGTATTTT. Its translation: CASSVGGPPGDTQYF.

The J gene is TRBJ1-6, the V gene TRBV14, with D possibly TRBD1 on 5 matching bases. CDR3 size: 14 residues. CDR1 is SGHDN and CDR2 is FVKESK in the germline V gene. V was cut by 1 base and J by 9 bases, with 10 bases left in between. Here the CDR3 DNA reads TGTGCCAGCAGCCAAGGGGGTCAGGGTTCACCCCTCCACTTT. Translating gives CASSQGGQGSPLHF. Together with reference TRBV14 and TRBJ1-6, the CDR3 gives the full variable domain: EAGVTQFPSHSVIEKGQTVTLRCDPISGHDNLYWYRRVMGKEIKFLLHFVKESKQDESGMPNNRFLAERTGGTYSTLKVQPAELEDSGVYFCASSQGGQGSPLHFGNGTRLTVT.

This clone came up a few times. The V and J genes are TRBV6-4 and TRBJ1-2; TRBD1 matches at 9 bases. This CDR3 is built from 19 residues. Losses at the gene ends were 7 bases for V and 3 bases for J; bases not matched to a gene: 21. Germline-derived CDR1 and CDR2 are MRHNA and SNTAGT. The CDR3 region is CASKEPHLTGGIPHYGYTF. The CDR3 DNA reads TGTGCCAGCAAAGAGCCCCACCTGACAGGGGGTATCCCCCACTATGGCTACACCTTC.

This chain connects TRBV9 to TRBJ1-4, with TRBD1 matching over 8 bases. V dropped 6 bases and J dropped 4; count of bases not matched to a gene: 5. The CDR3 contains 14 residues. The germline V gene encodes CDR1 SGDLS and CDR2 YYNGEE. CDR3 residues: CASTLGQDNEKLFF. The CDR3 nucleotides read TGTGCCAGCACCCTGGGACAGGATAATGAAAAACTGTTTTTT.

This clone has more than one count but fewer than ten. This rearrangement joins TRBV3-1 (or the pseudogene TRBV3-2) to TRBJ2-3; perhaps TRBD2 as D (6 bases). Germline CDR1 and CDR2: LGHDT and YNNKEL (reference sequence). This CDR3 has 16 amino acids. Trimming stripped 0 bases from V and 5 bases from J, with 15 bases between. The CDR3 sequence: CASSQDLASGLDTQYF. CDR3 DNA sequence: TGTGCCAGCAGCCAAGATCTGGCGAGCGGGTTAGATACGCAGTATTTT.

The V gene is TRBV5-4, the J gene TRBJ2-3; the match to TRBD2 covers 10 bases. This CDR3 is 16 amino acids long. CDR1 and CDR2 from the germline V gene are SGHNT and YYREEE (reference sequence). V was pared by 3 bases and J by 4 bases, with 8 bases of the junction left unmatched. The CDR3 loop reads CASSSAWGLAPDTQYF. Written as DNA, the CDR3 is TGTGCCAGCAGCTCTGCCTGGGGACTAGCGCCAGATACGCAGTATTTT.

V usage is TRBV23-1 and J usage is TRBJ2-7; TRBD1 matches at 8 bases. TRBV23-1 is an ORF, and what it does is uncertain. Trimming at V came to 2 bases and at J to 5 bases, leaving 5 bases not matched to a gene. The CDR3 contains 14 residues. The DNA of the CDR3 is TGCGCCAGCAGTCAAGCCCAGGGGGCCCACGAGCAGTACTTC. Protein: CASSQAQGAHEQYF.

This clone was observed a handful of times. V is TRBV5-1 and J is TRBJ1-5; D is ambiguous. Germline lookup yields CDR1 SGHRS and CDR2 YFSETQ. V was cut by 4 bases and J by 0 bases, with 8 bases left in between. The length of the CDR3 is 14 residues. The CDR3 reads CASSLIYSNQPQHF. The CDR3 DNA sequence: TGCGCCAGCAGCCTAATTTATAGCAATCAGCCCCAGCATTTT.

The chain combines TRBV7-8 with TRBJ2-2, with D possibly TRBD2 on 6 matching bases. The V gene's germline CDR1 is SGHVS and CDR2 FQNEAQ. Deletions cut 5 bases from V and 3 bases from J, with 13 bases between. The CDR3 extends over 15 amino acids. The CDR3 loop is CASSTAGGYTGELFF. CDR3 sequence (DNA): TGTGCCAGCAGCACGGCTGGGGGGTACACCGGGGAGCTGTTTTTT.

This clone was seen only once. The CDR3 coding sequence is TGTGCCAGCAGCTTCATGGCAGGGGGTCCCTATAGCAATCAGCCCCAGCATTTT. Translated, it gives CASSFMAGGPYSNQPQHF. V usage is TRBV5-5 and J usage is TRBJ1-5; 7 nucleotides match TRBD1. CDR3 length equals 18 residues. V lost 2 bases and J lost 0; bases outside the gene matches: 11. Germline CDR1 is SGHKS and CDR2 is YYEKEE (reference sequence).

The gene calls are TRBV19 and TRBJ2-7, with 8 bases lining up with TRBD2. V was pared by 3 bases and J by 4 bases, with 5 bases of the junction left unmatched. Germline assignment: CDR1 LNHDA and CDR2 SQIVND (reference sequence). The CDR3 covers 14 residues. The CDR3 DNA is TGTGCCAGTAGTATGGTTAGCGGGGATTACGAGCAGTACTTC. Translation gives CASSMVSGDYEQYF.

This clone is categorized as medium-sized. CDR3 region: CASSLMASATQYF. In nucleotides, the CDR3 is TGTGCCAGCAGTTTAATGGCCTCCGCGACCCAGTACTTC. The chain has TRBV27 and TRBJ2-5; D not resolved. V lost 2 bases and J lost 7, with 11 bases in between. The CDR3 length is 13 residues. Germline CDR1 and CDR2: MNHEY and SMNVEV (reference sequence).

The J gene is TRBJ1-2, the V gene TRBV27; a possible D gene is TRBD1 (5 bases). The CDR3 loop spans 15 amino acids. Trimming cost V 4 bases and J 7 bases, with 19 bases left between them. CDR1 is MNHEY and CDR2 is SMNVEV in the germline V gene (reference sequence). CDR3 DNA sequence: TGTGCCAGCAGTTCCGCCCAACTCAGGGCTGGTGGCTACACCTTC. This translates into CASSSAQLRAGGYTF.

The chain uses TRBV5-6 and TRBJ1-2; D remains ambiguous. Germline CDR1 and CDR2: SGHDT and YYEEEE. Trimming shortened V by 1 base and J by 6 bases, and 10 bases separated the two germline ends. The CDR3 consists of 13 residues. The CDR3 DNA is TGTGCCAGCAGCTTGTACGGGGTAGATGGCTACACCTTC. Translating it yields CASSLYGVDGYTF. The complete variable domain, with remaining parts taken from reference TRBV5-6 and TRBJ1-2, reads DAGVTQSPTHLIKTRGQQVTLRCSPKSGHDTVSWYQQALGQGPQFIFQYYEEEERQRGNFPDRFSGHQFPNYSSELNVNALLLGDSALYLCASSLYGVDGYTFGSGTRLTVV.

CDR3 nucleotide sequence: TGTGCCAGCAGCTTAAGTCCCTTTGACATACAAGAGACCCAGTACTTC. It translates to CASSLSPFDIQETQYF. The rearrangement joins TRBV7-9 to TRBJ2-5; D uncertain. The ends were cut back, 2 bases at V and 2 bases at J, with 15 bases in the middle. CDR1 is SEHNR, CDR2 FQNEAQ, per germline (reference sequence). The CDR3 spans 16 residues.

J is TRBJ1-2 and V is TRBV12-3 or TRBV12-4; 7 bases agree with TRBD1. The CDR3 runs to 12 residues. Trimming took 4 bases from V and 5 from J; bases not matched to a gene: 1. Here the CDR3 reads CASSSGGYGYTF. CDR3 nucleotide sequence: TGTGCCAGCAGTTCAGGGGGTTATGGCTACACCTTC.

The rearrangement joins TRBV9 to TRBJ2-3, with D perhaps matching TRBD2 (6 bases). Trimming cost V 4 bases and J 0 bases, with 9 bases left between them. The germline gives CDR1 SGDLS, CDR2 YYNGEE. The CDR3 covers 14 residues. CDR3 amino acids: CASSTGLSTDTQYF. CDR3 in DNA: TGTGCCAGCAGCACCGGACTAAGCACAGATACGCAGTATTTT.

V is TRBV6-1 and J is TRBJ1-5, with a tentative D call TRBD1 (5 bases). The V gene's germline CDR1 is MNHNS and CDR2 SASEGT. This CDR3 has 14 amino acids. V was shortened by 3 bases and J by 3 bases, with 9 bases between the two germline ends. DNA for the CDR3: TGTGCCAGCAGTGATTGGGGCTTCAATCAGCCCCAGCATTTT. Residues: CASSDWGFNQPQHF.

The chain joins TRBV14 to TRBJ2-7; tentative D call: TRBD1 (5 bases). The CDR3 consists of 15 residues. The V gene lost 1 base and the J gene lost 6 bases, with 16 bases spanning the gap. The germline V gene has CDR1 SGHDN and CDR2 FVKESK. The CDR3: CASSQGGYGRGEQYF. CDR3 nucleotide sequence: TGTGCCAGCAGCCAAGGAGGATACGGAAGGGGCGAGCAGTACTTC.

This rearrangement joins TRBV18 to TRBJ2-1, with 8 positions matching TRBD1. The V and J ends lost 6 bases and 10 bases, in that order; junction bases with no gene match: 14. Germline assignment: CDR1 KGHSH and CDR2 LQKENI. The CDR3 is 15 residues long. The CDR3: CASSRDRLTPQEQFF. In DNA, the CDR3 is TGTGCCAGCTCGCGGGACAGGCTAACCCCCCAGGAGCAGTTCTTC.

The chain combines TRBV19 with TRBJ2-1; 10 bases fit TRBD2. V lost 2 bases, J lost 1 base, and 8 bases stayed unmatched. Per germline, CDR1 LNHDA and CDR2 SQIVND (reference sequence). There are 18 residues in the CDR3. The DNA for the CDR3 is TGTGCCAGTAGTATATACAGCGGGGGGGCCGGGTCCTACAATGAGCAGTTCTTC. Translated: CASSIYSGGAGSYNEQFF.